The 27 T cell receptor beta chains below come from one sample, sequenced in a study of vaccination and CD4 T cells after COVID-19. Their antigens remain unidentified. With the Oncomine TCR Beta short-read assay, DNA from cultured CD4+ T cells was sequenced. TCRdb itself ran the PCR reads through MiXCR, one entry per CDR3 protein. The sample lists some 13,000 distinct CDR3 sequences, roughly 29% occurring once. Regarding treatment: approximately 9-day PBMC culture with coronavirus spike peptide pools or control peptides (ViraFEST assay). This specimen was CD4+ T cells from blood, cultured in vitro, taken after SARS-CoV-2 vaccination. These TCRs come from a human donor who had recovered from COVID-19.

This clonotype was seen a few times. The chain recombines TRBV7-9 with TRBJ1-6; D might be TRBD1 (5 bases). V was cut by 7 bases and J by 1 base, with 8 bases left in between. The CDR3 runs to 14 residues. Germline loops: CDR1 SEHNR, CDR2 FQNEAQ (reference sequence). DNA of the CDR3: TGTGCCAGCACCCCAGGGTCCTATAATTCACCCCTCCACTTT. This encodes CASTPGSYNSPLHF.

This clonotype was detected a few times. The rearrangement joins TRBV7-2 to TRBJ1-1; 7 bases agree with TRBD1. Trimming removed 3 bases from V and 5 bases from J; junction bases left unmatched: 6. This CDR3 is 14 amino acids long. The germline V gene encodes CDR1 SGHTA and CDR2 FQGNSA. The CDR3 DNA reads TGTGCCAGCAGCTTTGAGGGGGCGTGGACTGAAGCTTTCTTT. Translation gives CASSFEGAWTEAFF.

This clonotype was seen just once. The CDR3 here is CATSQGDSGNTIYF. The CDR3 DNA reads TGTGCCACCTCTCAGGGGGACTCTGGAAACACCATATATTTT. The chain links TRBV28 to TRBJ1-3; 7 bases fit TRBD1. V was pared by 10 bases and J by 0 bases, with 6 bases of the junction left unmatched. This CDR3 has 14 residues. Germline lookup yields CDR1 MDHEN and CDR2 SYDVKM.

This sequence joins TRBV12-3 or TRBV12-4 and TRBJ1-6; D not certain. V lost 5 bases to trimming and J lost 7 bases, with 15 bases between them. The CDR3 contains 15 residues. In DNA form, the CDR3 reads TGTGCCAGCAGTCACCTCTTAACAGCAAATTCACCCCTCCACTTT. Translating it yields CASSHLLTANSPLHF.

This chain uses TRBV7-9 with TRBJ1-1; the D is unclear. Per germline, CDR1 SEHNR and CDR2 FQNEAQ (reference sequence). CDR3 size: 13 residues. The V end lost 8 bases, the J end lost 1 base, and 11 bases lay between the germline ends. This CDR3 is CASHRCGNTEAFF. DNA for the CDR3: TGTGCCAGCCACCGTTGTGGGAACACTGAAGCTTTCTTT.

In DNA form, the CDR3 reads TGTGCCAGCAGCGTTGGACTAGCGGGAGTTGAGACCCAGTACTTC. This gives the protein CASSVGLAGVETQYF. The gene calls are TRBV9 and TRBJ2-5, with TRBD2 identical over 13 bases. CDR1 is SGDLS and CDR2 is YYNGEE in the germline V gene. The CDR3 spans 15 residues. V gave up 2 bases and J gave up 5 bases; unmatched junction bases: 3.

About this clonotype: At one of its ends the junction is not consistent with the germline gene, which may arise from a read error. The chain uses TRBV5-6 and TRBJ1-1; the match to TRBD1 covers 12 bases. The germline gives CDR1 SGHDT, CDR2 YYEEEE. The CDR3 covers 16 residues. CDR3 protein: CASSLFGTGGRTETFF. CDR3 nucleotides: TGTGCCAGCAGCTTGTTTGGGACAGGGGGCCGGACTGAAACTTTCTTT.

This clonotype was seen only a few times. This sequence joins TRBV6-5 and TRBJ1-1; D ambiguous. The germline CDR1 and CDR2 sequences are MNHEY and SVGAGI. The CDR3 extends over 13 amino acids. Trimming stripped 1 base from V and 1 base from J, with 4 bases between. The CDR3 sequence: CASSYLGNTEAFF. The DNA for the CDR3 is TGTGCCAGCAGTTACTTAGGGAACACTGAAGCTTTCTTT.

This clonotype is classed as medium-sized. V gene TRBV6-2 or TRBV6-3 combines with J gene TRBJ1-5, with 7 bases matching TRBD1. Unmatched junction bases numbered 7, after V lost 6 bases and J lost 2 bases. CDR3 length: 15 residues. From germline, CDR1 is MNHEY and CDR2 SVGEGT. CDR3 loop: CASSAGGAGNQPQHF. In nucleotides, the CDR3 is TGTGCCAGCAGCGCAGGGGGGGCGGGCAATCAGCCCCAGCATTTT.

The chain recombines TRBV30 with TRBJ2-5; no clear D. V lost 0 bases, J lost 7 bases, and 15 bases lay in between. CDR1 GTSNPN and CDR2 SVGIG come from the germline V gene (reference sequence). The CDR3 is 14 amino acids. The CDR3 spells CAWSVDVTAGTQYF. The CDR3, as DNA: TGTGCCTGGAGTGTAGATGTAACCGCAGGGACCCAGTACTTC.

As for this clonotype: The junction departs from the called germline gene at one end, perhaps through a read error. J is TRBJ1-3 and V is TRBV6-2 or TRBV6-3, with no clear D. The CDR3 spans 14 residues. Germline values: CDR1 MNHEY, CDR2 SVGEGT. In DNA, the CDR3 is TGTGCCAGCGTTGAAGGAGGCCGTGGAAACTCCATATATTTT. Its protein product is CASVEGGRGNSIYF.

This chain connects TRBV20-1 to TRBJ2-1, with 8 bases matching TRBD2. The CDR3 has 13 residues. The germline CDR1 and CDR2 sequences are DFQATT and SNEGSKA (reference sequence). Unmatched junction bases numbered 3, after V lost 3 bases and J lost 5 bases. The CDR3 loop is CSASRGGDNEQFF. The CDR3 DNA is TGCAGTGCTAGCCGGGGGGGTGACAATGAGCAGTTCTTC.

In its sample, this clonotype was seen a few times. This chain links TRBV28 with TRBJ2-7, with D possibly being TRBD1 (5 bases). The CDR3 loop spans 14 amino acids. Trimming took 5 bases from V and 6 from J, leaving 17 bases between them. CDR1 MDHEN and CDR2 SYDVKM come from the germline V gene. CDR3 protein: CASSAGAVLFEQYF. CDR3 nucleotide sequence: TGTGCCAGCAGTGCTGGGGCAGTTCTGTTCGAGCAGTACTTC. The entire variable domain, with the rest obtained from reference TRBV28 and TRBJ2-7, is as follows: DVKVTQSSRYLVKRTGEKVFLECVQDMDHENMFWYRQDPGLGLRLIYFSYDVKMKEKGDIPEGYSVSREKKERFSLILESASTNQTSMYLCASSAGAVLFEQYFGPGTRLTVT.

This sequence joins TRBV28 and TRBJ1-1; D uncertain. The CDR3 extends over 11 amino acids. The V end was cut by 6 bases, the J end by 6 bases, with 8 bases between. Germline lookup yields CDR1 MDHEN and CDR2 SYDVKM. The CDR3: CASRSVSEAFF. The CDR3 DNA follows: TGTGCCAGCAGGTCTGTATCTGAAGCTTTCTTT.

The J gene is TRBJ2-1, the V gene TRBV27; 7 bases fit TRBD2. Trimming took 10 bases from V and 7 from J; bases not matched to a gene: 10. The V gene's germline CDR1 is MNHEY and CDR2 SMNVEV (reference sequence). CDR3 length: 13 residues. Here the CDR3 reads CATSGGVQNEQFF. In DNA, the CDR3 is TGTGCCACCTCGGGGGGAGTTCAAAATGAGCAGTTCTTC.

The sample holds a few counts of this clonotype. J is TRBJ2-7 and V is TRBV7-9; possibly TRBD2 for D (5 bases). V shed 3 bases and J shed 3 bases, with 15 bases lying between them. CDR1 is SEHNR, CDR2 FQNEAQ, per germline (reference sequence). The CDR3 is made up of 15 amino acids. This CDR3 reads CASSLIPLANYEQYF. CDR3 nucleotide sequence: TGTGCCAGCAGCTTGATACCGTTAGCGAACTACGAGCAGTACTTC. Filled out from reference TRBV7-9 and TRBJ2-7, the complete variable domain reads DTGVSQNPRHKITKRGQNVTFRCDPISEHNRLYWYRQTLGQGPEFLTYFQNEAQLEKSRLLSDRFSAERPKGSFSTLEIQRTEQGDSAMYLCASSLIPLANYEQYFGPGTRLTVT.

This clonotype is medium-sized (0.01 to 0.1%) in the sample. The CDR3 here is CSARNRLAGGEQYF. The CDR3 coding sequence is TGCAGTGCTAGAAACCGACTAGCGGGAGGCGAGCAGTACTTC. This chain joins TRBV20-1 and TRBJ2-7; 13 bases agree with TRBD2. Germline V CDR1 and CDR2: DFQATT, SNEGSKA (reference sequence). This CDR3 has 14 amino acids. V gave up 2 bases and J gave up 6 bases; unmatched junction bases: 4.

This clonotype was detected a few times. The rearrangement links TRBV19 to TRBJ2-7, with unresolved D. The CDR3 consists of 15 residues. V was shortened by 3 bases and J by 3 bases, with 15 bases between the two germline ends. Germline lookup yields CDR1 LNHDA and CDR2 SQIVND (reference sequence). Here the CDR3 DNA reads TGTGCCAGTAGTATGGTGTCTCTTGGCGGCTACGAGCAGTACTTC. It specifies CASSMVSLGGYEQYF. The whole variable domain, remainder taken from reference TRBV19 and TRBJ2-7, is DGGITQSPKYLFRKEGQNVTLSCEQNLNHDAMYWYRQDPGQGLRLIYYSQIVNDFQKGDIAEGYSVSREKKESFPLTVTSAQKNPTAFYLCASSMVSLGGYEQYFGPGTRLTVT.

The chain is built from TRBV3-1 and TRBJ1-2; tentatively, D is TRBD1 (6 bases). This CDR3 contains 16 residues. Trimming removed 3 bases at V and 2 bases at J, with 16 bases between. Looked up from germline, CDR1 is LGHDT and CDR2 is YNNKEL (reference sequence). CDR3 nucleotides: TGTGCCAGCAGCCACCTGGCCCGGGGGCTGAACTATGGCTACACCTTC. It codes for CASSHLARGLNYGYTF.

The chain carries TRBV28 and TRBJ2-7, with a possible D match to TRBD1 (6 bases). The germline gives CDR1 MDHEN, CDR2 SYDVKM. The CDR3 has 10 amino acids. With 9 bases removed from V and 5 bases from J, the gap between germline ends came to 8 bases. CDR3 residues: CASTGNEQYF. CDR3 nucleotide sequence: TGTGCCAGTACAGGGAACGAGCAGTACTTC.

The chain joins TRBV7-3 to TRBJ2-1; 9 nucleotides agree with TRBD2. J gave up 7 bases and V 3 bases, and 10 bases lay outside the gene matches. The CDR3 extends over 16 amino acids. CDR1 is SGHTA, CDR2 FQGTGA, per germline. This CDR3 reads CASSFRAGGPMNEQFF. The CDR3 nucleotides read TGTGCCAGCAGCTTCCGGGCGGGAGGGCCTATGAATGAGCAGTTCTTC.

This clonotype was counted a few times. This chain uses TRBV20-1 with TRBJ2-3; 8 bases agree with TRBD2. CDR3 length: 14 residues. The germline CDR1 and CDR2 sequences are DFQATT and SNEGSKA (reference sequence). The J segment lost 3 bases and the V segment lost 1 base, leaving 3 bases of the junction unmatched. The CDR3 DNA sequence: TGCAGTGCTAGAGTCGGGAGGGCGACAGATACGCAGTATTTT. The encoded protein is CSARVGRATDTQYF.

V and J are TRBV15 and TRBJ2-7; TRBD1 matches at 8 bases. This CDR3 spans 16 amino acids. Looked up from germline, CDR1 is LNHNV and CDR2 is YYDKDF (reference sequence). J gave up 3 bases and V 4 bases, and 11 bases lay outside the gene matches. Written as DNA, the CDR3 is TGTGCCACCAGCAAAATGCCGGACAGGGAGAGCTACGAGCAGTACTTC. This codes for CATSKMPDRESYEQYF.

The chain has TRBV5-1 and TRBJ2-5; tentatively, D is TRBD2 (5 bases). CDR1 and CDR2 from the germline V gene are SGHRS and YFSETQ. This CDR3 has 14 amino acids. The ends were cut back, 0 bases at V and 4 bases at J, with 10 bases in the middle. CDR3 protein: CASSLGYEGETQYF. CDR3 nucleotide sequence: TGCGCCAGCAGCTTGGGTTATGAGGGAGAGACCCAGTACTTC.

This clonotype has a handful of counts. The CDR3 spells CSASGTERSAFF. The CDR3 bases are TGCAGCGCCTCAGGGACGGAGAGATCGGCTTTCTTT. The chain has TRBV29-1 and TRBJ1-1; perhaps TRBD1 as D (5 bases). The V gene's germline CDR1 is SQVTM and CDR2 ANQGSEA. This CDR3 region has 12 residues. V was pared by 7 bases and J by 11 bases, with 20 bases between.

Relative to its sample, this clonotype is medium-sized. This chain connects TRBV12-5 to TRBJ2-3, with 10 bases identical to TRBD2. Germline CDR1 and CDR2: LGHNT and FRNRAP. CDR3 size: 16 residues. V shed 6 bases, J shed 3 bases, and the junction held 9 bases outside the gene matches. DNA of the CDR3: TGTGCTAGTGGGAACGGGGGACTAGCGAGAACAGATACGCAGTATTTT. This gives the protein CASGNGGLARTDTQYF.

This clonotype has a handful of counts. The chain employs TRBV7-2 and TRBJ1-2, with 10 bases identical to TRBD1. Germline assignment: CDR1 SGHTA and CDR2 FQGNSA. After removal of 5 bases from V and 2 bases from J, the junction contained 20 bases not matched to a gene. The CDR3 has 20 amino acids. This chain's CDR3 is CASSRARSGTGAPWNYGYTF. The CDR3 DNA is TGTGCCAGCAGCCGCGCCCGATCCGGGACAGGGGCGCCTTGGAACTATGGCTACACCTTC.